This T cell receptor (beta chain) derives from a study of T cell responses to AZD1222 COVID-19 vaccine. The study's findings and limits: Spike-specific TCR repertoires showed rising breadth and depth after two AZD1222 doses.

Remarks on this clone: Its target is not known.

The trim removed 4 bases at V and 5 bases at J, leaving 4 bases unmatched. Per germline, CDR1 SNHLY and CDR2 FYNNEI. This CDR3 is built from 13 residues. The table came from immunoSEQ multiplex PCR; TCRdb's copy has only in-frame clones and leaves some out. The table records 84,000 or so clones, approximately 92% of them present only once. The sample in question was peripheral blood, obtained on day 0 of AZD1222 vaccination. This sequence was found in an adult in good health. This chain joins TRBV2 and TRBJ2-7; TRBD1 aligns across 8 bases. CDR3 in DNA: TGTGCCAGCAGTGGGACAGGGCGCAACGAGCAGTACTTC. It yields the protein CASSGTGRNEQYF.